What follows is one T cell receptor beta chain and its context. Antigen unknown. The data belong to a study of OX40 agonist ivuxolimab in advanced cancers. Study overall: Three dose-escalation patients had partial responses: one with hepatocellular carcinoma and two with cutaneous melanoma.

Autoimmune disease history or systemic immunosuppression barred patients. Study-wide findings and caveats: CD8+ T cells (on average) carried more expanded clones than CD4+ T cells.

Repertoires were generated with immunoSEQ multiplex PCR, while TCRdb's copy carries only in-frame clones and drops some. The table has fewer than 90,000 clones, roughly 90% seen once. This TCR was sampled from an adult with an advanced solid tumor such as melanoma, head and neck, liver or kidney cancer. The sample consisted of CD4+ or CD8+ T cells sorted from blood, taken in a trial of the OX40 agonist ivuxolimab.

The CDR3: CAISAGGQIYNEQFF. In DNA form, the CDR3 reads TGTGCCATCAGTGCCGGGGGACAAATCTACAATGAGCAGTTCTTC. The V call is TRBV10-3, the J call TRBJ2-1; D could derive from TRBD1 or TRBD2 (6 bases each). Trimming took 4 bases from V and 3 from J, leaving 13 bases between them. CDR1 ENHRY and CDR2 SYGVKD come from the germline V gene. CDR3 length: 15 residues.